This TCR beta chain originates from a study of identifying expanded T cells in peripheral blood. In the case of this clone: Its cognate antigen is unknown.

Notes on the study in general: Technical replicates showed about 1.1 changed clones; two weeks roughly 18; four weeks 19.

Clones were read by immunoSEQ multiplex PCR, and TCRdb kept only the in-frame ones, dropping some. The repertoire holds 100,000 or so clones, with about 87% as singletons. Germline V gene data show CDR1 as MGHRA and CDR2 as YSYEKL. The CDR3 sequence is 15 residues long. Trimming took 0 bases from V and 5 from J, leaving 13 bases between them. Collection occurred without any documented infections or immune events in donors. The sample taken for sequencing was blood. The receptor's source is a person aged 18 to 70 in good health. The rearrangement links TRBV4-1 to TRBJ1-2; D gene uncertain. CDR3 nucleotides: TGCGCCAGCAGCCAAGACCCCCGGGTTGGGTATGGCTACACCTTC. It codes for CASSQDPRVGYGYTF.